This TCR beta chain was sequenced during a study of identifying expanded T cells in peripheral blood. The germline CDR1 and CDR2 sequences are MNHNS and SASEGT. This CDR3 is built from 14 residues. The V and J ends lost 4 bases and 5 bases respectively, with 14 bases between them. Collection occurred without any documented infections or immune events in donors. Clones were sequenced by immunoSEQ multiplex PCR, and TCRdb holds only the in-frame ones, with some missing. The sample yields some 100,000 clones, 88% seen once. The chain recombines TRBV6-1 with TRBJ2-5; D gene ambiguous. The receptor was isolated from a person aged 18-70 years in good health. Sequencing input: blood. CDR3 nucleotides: TGTGCCAGCAGTGTAATACACGTAGGGGAGACCCAGTACTTC. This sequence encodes CASSVIHVGETQYF.